The 28 T cell receptor beta chains in this list originate from one sample, sequenced in a study of beta chain features in type 1 diabetes. Expressed TCRB transcripts got sequenced, as all isolated RNA was reverse transcribed. Clones were read by immunoSEQ multiplex PCR, and TCRdb kept only the in-frame ones, dropping some. The sample carries over 500,000 clones, around a sixth recorded once. The specimen sequenced was naive CD4+ T cells from blood. The receptors originated from a man in his late teens or twenties in good health.

This clone was observed a handful of times. The chain links TRBV7-6 to TRBJ2-5; TRBD1 aligns across 8 bases. The length of the CDR3 is 17 residues. J gave up 1 base and V 3 bases, and 10 bases lay outside the gene matches. Germline-derived CDR1 and CDR2 are SGHVS and FNYEAQ. CDR3 nucleotides: TGTGCCAGCAGCTTTCTCTGGACAGGGCCCGTCCAAGAGACCCAGTACTTC. Residues: CASSFLWTGPVQETQYF.

In this sample, this clone turned up a few times. The chain uses TRBV7-2 and TRBJ2-1; D unresolved. The CDR3 is 15 residues long. The V end lost 5 bases, the J end lost 6 bases, and 17 bases lay between the germline ends. CDR1 and CDR2 (germline): SGHTA, FQGNSA. The CDR3 DNA reads as TGTGCCAGCAGCCCTCCGGGTTTGGTATCCAATGAGCAGTTCTTC. It is translated as CASSPPGLVSNEQFF.

To note about this clone: The sample holds other DNA sequences that translate to the same CDR3. V usage is TRBV15 and J usage is TRBJ2-7; no clear D gene. Trimming pared 0 bases from V and 2 bases from J, leaving 5 bases between. From germline, CDR1 is LNHNV and CDR2 YYDKDF (reference sequence). This CDR3 has 13 residues. The CDR3 protein is CATSRDRTYEQYF. CDR3 nucleotides: TGTGCCACCAGCAGAGATAGAACCTACGAGCAGTACTTC.

This sequence joins TRBV6-5 and TRBJ1-4; D is possibly TRBD1 (5 bases). The germline CDR1 and CDR2 sequences are MNHEY and SVGAGI. This CDR3 has 14 amino acids. The V end lost 7 bases, the J end lost 1 base, and 10 bases lay between the germline ends. The CDR3 sequence: CASTTGGTNEKLFF. The DNA of the CDR3 is TGTGCCAGCACTACGGGGGGAACTAATGAAAAACTGTTTTTT.

The chain carries TRBV5-6 and TRBJ2-3; 8 bases line up with TRBD2. Trimming cost V 0 bases and J 2 bases; bases outside gene matches: 5. Germline V CDR1 and CDR2: SGHDT, YYEEEE. The CDR3 is made up of 16 amino acids. CDR3 coding DNA: TGTGCCAGCAGCTTGGTTAGCGGGACCAACACAGATACGCAGTATTTT. Translation: CASSLVSGTNTDTQYF.

The chain joins TRBV13 to TRBJ2-7, with a tentative D call TRBD2 (5 bases). Deletions cut 7 bases from V and 0 bases from J, with 25 bases between. CDR1 is PRHDT, CDR2 FYEKMQ, per germline (reference sequence). The CDR3 is 18 amino acids. CDR3 in amino acids: CASTTSQGGGFYSYEQYF. The DNA for the CDR3 is TGTGCCAGCACGACTTCCCAAGGCGGCGGGTTTTACTCCTACGAGCAGTACTTC.

This clone has a handful of counts. The gene calls are TRBV7-3 and TRBJ2-1, with unresolved D. Germline lookup yields CDR1 SGHTA and CDR2 FQGTGA. V was trimmed by 5 bases and J by 9 bases, leaving 14 bases between them. This CDR3 spans 13 amino acids. The CDR3 DNA sequence: TGTGCCAGCAGCCCGATTGGGGAAGGTGAGCAGTTCTTC. Encoded protein: CASSPIGEGEQFF.

This clone has a handful of counts. The chain links TRBV6-1 to TRBJ2-1; 8 bases agree with TRBD2. This CDR3 spans 16 amino acids. In germline, CDR1 is MNHNS, CDR2 SASEGT. The junction had 6 bases not matched to a gene; V was cut back by 2 bases and J by 3 bases. The CDR3 region is CASSETSSGRYNEQFF. CDR3 sequence (DNA): TGTGCCAGCAGTGAAACCTCTAGCGGGCGCTACAATGAGCAGTTCTTC.

On this clone: The sample contains more than one DNA sequence encoding this CDR3. The chain employs TRBV7-9 and TRBJ1-1; D gene unclear. Germline V gives CDR1 SEHNR, CDR2 FQNEAQ (reference sequence). The CDR3 has 14 amino acids. V shed 3 bases and J shed 0 bases, with 8 bases lying between them. The CDR3 reads CASSFPGLNTEAFF. The CDR3 coding sequence is TGTGCCAGCAGCTTTCCAGGTCTGAACACTGAAGCTTTCTTT.

This clone was counted only a few times. The chain is built from TRBV7-2 and TRBJ1-1; D is unclear. Germline lookup yields CDR1 SGHTA and CDR2 FQGNSA. V was pared by 7 bases and J by 1 base, with 13 bases between. This CDR3 has 14 amino acids. CDR3 DNA: TGTGCCAGCACCGAGTCCGGTTGGAACACTGAAGCTTTCTTT. Translating it yields CASTESGWNTEAFF.

This clone has just a few counts. The chain links TRBV2 to TRBJ1-1; unclear D gene. The length of the CDR3 is 14 residues. Germline CDR1 reads SNHLY; CDR2 reads FYNNEI. Trimming removed 2 bases from V and 4 bases from J, with 11 bases in between. CDR3 bases: TGTGCCAGCAGTGAAAGCGGGGTAATCACTGAAGCTTTCTTT. It is translated as CASSESGVITEAFF. Combining the CDR3 with reference TRBV2 and TRBJ1-1 gives the whole variable domain EPEVTQTPSHQVTQMGQEVILRCVPISNHLYFYWYRQILGQKVEFLVSFYNNEISEKSEIFDDQFSVERPDGSNFTLKIRSTKLEDSAMYFCASSESGVITEAFFGQGTRLTVV.

V gene TRBV27 combines with J gene TRBJ2-3, with 7 bases aligning to TRBD2. Trimming at V came to 4 bases and at J to 1 base, leaving 11 bases not matched to a gene. This CDR3 has 17 residues. In germline, CDR1 is MNHEY, CDR2 SMNVEV (reference sequence). CDR3 DNA: TGTGCCAGCAGTTCCTACTCAGGGAGGGGTGGCACAGATACGCAGTATTTT. This gives the protein CASSSYSGRGGTDTQYF.

The DNA of the CDR3 is TGTGCCACCAGCTCGGGACTCCCCTTTTATGGCTACACCTTC. This codes for CATSSGLPFYGYTF. The rearrangement joins TRBV15 to TRBJ1-2, with a tentative D call TRBD1 (5 bases). There are 14 residues in the CDR3. Trimming removed 5 bases at V and 5 bases at J, with 15 bases between. From germline, CDR1 is LNHNV and CDR2 YYDKDF (reference sequence).

The chain is built from TRBV29-1 and TRBJ2-7; 10 bases are shared with TRBD1. The CDR3 spans 13 residues. Trimming took 4 bases from V and 5 from J; bases not matched to a gene: 5. Germline V gene sequence: CDR1 SQVTM, CDR2 ANQGSEA. The CDR3 region is CSVVRDRGHEQYF. CDR3 DNA sequence: TGCAGCGTTGTGCGGGACAGGGGCCACGAGCAGTACTTC.

This clone has only a few counts. At the DNA level, this CDR3 is encoded by other sequences in the same sample as well. V gene TRBV4-3 combines with J gene TRBJ2-2; no reliable D call. The ends were cut back, 0 bases at V and 5 bases at J, with 7 bases in the middle. This CDR3 region has 14 residues. The germline gives CDR1 LGHNA, CDR2 YSLEER. Here the CDR3 reads CASSQDPGTGELFF. CDR3 nucleotide sequence: TGCGCCAGCAGCCAAGATCCCGGGACCGGGGAGCTGTTTTTT.

This clone was seen a few times. The CDR3 DNA sequence: TGTGCCAGCAGCCTGCGATCGGGGCAGGGGGCAAGGGGAGGCTACACCTTC. Translating gives CASSLRSGQGARGGYTF. The V and J genes are TRBV7-2 and TRBJ1-2; 8 nucleotides align to TRBD1. The ends lost 5 bases at V and 8 bases at J; junction bases unmatched: 19. The CDR3 has 17 residues. Per germline, CDR1 SGHTA and CDR2 FQGNSA.

This clone was counted only a few times. This sequence joins TRBV7-2 and TRBJ2-5, with 9 nucleotides matching TRBD2. With V trimmed by 7 bases and J by 3 bases, 15 bases remained unmatched. Germline CDR1 reads SGHTA; CDR2 reads FQGNSA. The CDR3 runs 17 residues. The CDR3 sequence: CASMWRFGSGREETQYF. The CDR3 DNA is TGTGCCAGCATGTGGCGGTTTGGTAGCGGGAGAGAAGAGACCCAGTACTTC.

The rearrangement joins TRBV30 to TRBJ2-7; 9 bases align to TRBD1. The V segment lost 7 bases and the J segment 2 bases; nucleotides outside the gene matches: 9. Looked up from germline, CDR1 is GTSNPN and CDR2 is SVGIG (reference sequence). The CDR3 sequence is 14 residues long. The CDR3 nucleotides read TGTGCCTCCCAAACCGGGACAGGGACCTACGAGCAGTACTTC. Translating gives CASQTGTGTYEQYF.

This clone has a handful of counts. This chain links TRBV6-1 with TRBJ2-5; no reliable D call. CDR1 and CDR2 from the germline V gene are MNHNS and SASEGT. The ends were cut back, 2 bases at V and 1 base at J, with 8 bases in the middle. The CDR3 runs 14 residues. CDR3 in amino acids: CASSESRVQETQYF. The CDR3 bases are TGTGCCAGCAGTGAAAGTAGGGTCCAAGAGACCCAGTACTTC.

A few counts support this clone. As DNA, the CDR3 is TGCGCCAGCAGCCATGGACAGCAGGGTCGCGAGCAGTACTTC. Translated, it gives CASSHGQQGREQYF. V usage is TRBV4-1 and J usage is TRBJ2-7, with a possible D match to TRBD1 (6 bases). From germline, CDR1 is MGHRA and CDR2 YSYEKL. V lost 3 bases to trimming and J lost 6 bases, with 15 bases between them. The length of the CDR3 is 14 residues.

The chain recombines TRBV5-6 with TRBJ2-7; no clear D gene. Germline values: CDR1 SGHDT, CDR2 YYEEEE. The CDR3 runs to 14 residues. V was pared by 0 bases and J by 2 bases, with 9 bases between. CDR3 residues: CASSLGPSTYEQYF. The CDR3 DNA follows: TGTGCCAGCAGCTTGGGTCCTAGTACCTACGAGCAGTACTTC.

In its sample, this clone was seen a few times. The chain recombines TRBV7-3 with TRBJ2-1; 15 positions match TRBD2. Germline trimming cut 5 bases from V and 9 bases from J; bases unmatched to any gene: 11. This CDR3 contains 17 residues. Germline V gene lookup returns CDR1 SGHTA and CDR2 FQGTGA. This CDR3 reads CASSPPGLAGGKSEQFF. The CDR3, as DNA: TGTGCCAGCAGCCCCCCGGGACTAGCGGGGGGTAAGAGTGAGCAGTTCTTC.

This clone was counted only a few times. V gene TRBV4-1 combines with J gene TRBJ2-7; either TRBD1 or TRBD2 may supply D (6 bases each). Trimming took 1 base from V and 2 from J, leaving 15 bases between them. This CDR3 comprises 16 residues. Germline values: CDR1 MGHRA, CDR2 YSYEKL. The CDR3 here is CASSQVVSEGAYEQYF. In DNA, the CDR3 is TGCGCCAGCAGCCAAGTTGTATCGGAGGGGGCCTACGAGCAGTACTTC.

This clone was detected only a few times. CDR3 bases: TGTGCCAGTAGTATGGGGGGAATTGCTGGCTACACCTTC. Protein product: CASSMGGIAGYTF. The chain uses TRBV19 and TRBJ1-2; D perhaps matches TRBD1 (5 bases). Trimming left V 3 bases short and J 7 bases short, with 12 bases between. Germline CDR1 LNHDA, CDR2 SQIVND (reference sequence). The CDR3 has 13 residues.

This chain connects TRBV30 to TRBJ2-7; 9 nucleotides agree with TRBD1. The J segment lost 3 bases and the V segment lost 3 bases, leaving 9 bases of the junction unmatched. The germline V gene has CDR1 GTSNPN and CDR2 SVGIG (reference sequence). There are 15 residues in the CDR3. The CDR3 DNA reads TGTGCCTGGAGGGCCCGGACAGGGGAGGGCTACGAGCAGTACTTC. Translation: CAWRARTGEGYEQYF. The full variable domain, completed using reference TRBV30 and TRBJ2-7, is SQTIHQWPATLVQPVGSPLSLECTVEGTSNPNLYWYRQAAGRGLQLLFYSVGIGQISSEVPQNLSASRPQDRQFILSSKKLLLSDSGFYLCAWRARTGEGYEQYFGPGTRLTVT.

Only a few counts were recorded for this clone. This chain connects TRBV9 to TRBJ2-5; TRBD2 aligns across 9 bases. The trim removed 4 bases at V and 5 bases at J, leaving 3 bases unmatched. The CDR3 consists of 13 residues. Germline V CDR1 and CDR2: SGDLS, YYNGEE. CDR3 DNA: TGTGCCAGCAGCTTCAGCGGGGGGGAGACCCAGTACTTC. As protein: CASSFSGGETQYF.

This clone showed up just a few times. The genes are TRBV9 and TRBJ1-1, with D hard to call. This CDR3 is 12 amino acids long. V lost 0 bases and J lost 11, with 11 bases in between. CDR1 and CDR2 from the germline V gene are SGDLS and YYNGEE. The CDR3 sequence is CASSVVRAGAFF. The CDR3 DNA sequence: TGTGCCAGCAGCGTAGTGCGGGCGGGGGCTTTCTTT.

V usage is TRBV9 and J usage is TRBJ2-7, with D perhaps TRBD2 (6 bases). Germline V CDR1 and CDR2: SGDLS, YYNGEE. This CDR3 has 15 amino acids. With 0 bases removed from V and 6 bases from J, the gap between germline ends came to 16 bases. The chain's CDR3 is CASSVDPGVPVEQYF. In DNA, the CDR3 is TGTGCCAGCAGCGTAGATCCGGGGGTACCCGTCGAGCAGTACTTC.